These 4 T cell receptor beta chains came from one sample sequenced in a study of spatial heterogeneity in lung cancer. The sample's time point: sample taken at primary tumor resection. Whole RNA, which was extracted from tumor, nontumor lung tissue or frozen PBMC, was sequenced without any cell sorting. From the 5' RACE reads, TCRdb called clonotypes with MiXCR, one entry per CDR3 protein. The sample has approximately 7,000 distinct CDR3 sequences; roughly 6.1% are singletons. The specimen was normal lung tissue next to the tumor, collected at surgery. The receptors were sampled from a female donor with early-stage non-small cell lung cancer.

Of note for this clonotype: With the library built for alpha chains, this beta chain is off target and its frequency is not meaningful. The V call is TRBV27, the J call TRBJ1-5; D ambiguous. V was cut by 7 bases and J by 7 bases, with 17 bases left in between. There are 14 residues in the CDR3. CDR1 and CDR2 from the germline V gene are MNHEY and SMNVEV (reference sequence). CDR3 DNA: TGTGCCAGCAAACCTATGGCCTTGTCGCAGCCCCAGCATTTT. Its translation: CASKPMALSQPQHF.

This clonotype came up many times. This beta chain is a stray sequence in a library constructed for alpha chains; its clone size is not meaningful. CDR3 coding DNA: TGCAGTGCTCGGACTAGCGGGAGGGCCTTGCGAAGCACAGATACGCAGTATTTT. The encoded protein is CSARTSGRALRSTDTQYF. V is TRBV20-1 and J is TRBJ2-3; TRBD2 agrees at 15 bases. Germline values: CDR1 DFQATT, CDR2 SNEGSKA (reference sequence). The CDR3 spans 18 residues. Losses at the gene ends were 5 bases for V and 0 bases for J; bases not matched to a gene: 9.

The table lists this clonotype with many counts. With the library built for alpha chains, this beta chain is off target and its frequency is not meaningful. The chain uses TRBV9 and TRBJ2-4; 8 nucleotides align to TRBD1. This CDR3 has 15 amino acids. Germline CDR1 SGDLS, CDR2 YYNGEE. J was trimmed by 5 bases and V by 1 base; bases with no gene match: 5. DNA for the CDR3: TGTGCCAGCAGCGTAAGTGGACAGGGCGAAAACATTCAGTACTTC. Amino acid sequence: CASSVSGQGENIQYF.

This clonotype is labeled medium-sized. This beta chain is off target for a library built for alpha chains, so its abundance means little. The rearrangement links TRBV10-2 to TRBJ1-1; D may be TRBD1 (5 bases). Trimming removed 6 bases at V and 1 base at J, with 6 bases between. CDR1 is WSHSY, CDR2 SAAADI, per germline. CDR3 length equals 12 residues. The CDR3 loop is CASSTGNTEAFF. The CDR3 coding sequence is TGCGCCAGCAGCACAGGGAACACTGAAGCTTTCTTT.